A single sample gave rise to the 32 T cell receptor beta chains below, sequenced in a study of neurological immune-mediated disorders. TCRdb itself ran the 5' RACE reads through MiXCR, one entry per CDR3 protein. The profile covers 80,000 to 100,000 distinct CDR3 sequences, with around 3.4% appearing a single time and approximately 3% taken by the ten largest. The material sequenced was PBMCs. Receptors were obtained from a woman aged 50 to 60 with multiple sclerosis.

There are many counts of this clonotype. The chain joins TRBV4-1 to TRBJ2-5; TRBD2 aligns across 12 bases. The trim removed 0 bases at V and 4 bases at J, leaving 3 bases unmatched. Looked up from germline, CDR1 is MGHRA and CDR2 is YSYEKL. This CDR3 has 16 residues. CDR3 sequence: CASSQEWTSGAETQYF. Here the CDR3 DNA reads TGCGCCAGCAGCCAAGAATGGACTAGCGGGGCAGAGACCCAGTACTTC.

The sample holds many counts of this clonotype. The rearrangement links TRBV6-6 to TRBJ1-3; 7 positions match TRBD1. Germline lookup yields CDR1 MNHNY and CDR2 SVGAGI (reference sequence). The CDR3 covers 16 residues. Trimming at V came to 4 bases and at J to 4 bases, leaving 10 bases not matched to a gene. The chain's CDR3 is CASSLTGEGTGNTIYF. As DNA, the CDR3 is TGTGCCAGCAGTTTAACAGGGGAGGGTACGGGAAACACCATATATTTT.

The chain couples TRBV5-4 to TRBJ2-3; 10 bases are shared with TRBD1. Germline V gives CDR1 SGHNT, CDR2 YYREEE (reference sequence). This CDR3 has 16 amino acids. With 4 bases clipped from V and 4 bases from J, the junction kept 9 bases outside the gene matches. The CDR3 nucleotides read TGTGCCAGCAGCCCCCGGGACAGGGGACGAGCAGATACGCAGTATTTT. It translates to CASSPRDRGRADTQYF.

This clonotype showed up many times. This rearrangement joins TRBV6-5 to TRBJ2-1; TRBD2 aligns across 7 bases. V trimming: 4 bases; J trimming: 0 bases; junction bases outside the gene matches: 6. CDR1 is MNHEY and CDR2 is SVGAGI in the germline V gene. The length of the CDR3 is 16 residues. The CDR3 sequence: CASSSFGGSSYNEQFF. DNA of the CDR3: TGTGCCAGCAGTTCTTTCGGGGGGAGCTCCTACAATGAGCAGTTCTTC.

The sample holds many counts of this clonotype. The chain has TRBV15 and TRBJ1-1; no firm D call. With 5 bases removed from V and 4 bases from J, the gap between germline ends came to 11 bases. Germline assignment: CDR1 LNHNV and CDR2 YYDKDF (reference sequence). This CDR3 spans 13 amino acids. Written as DNA, the CDR3 is TGTGCCACCAGCTTCCCCGAGTCCACTGAAGCTTTCTTT. Translated: CATSFPESTEAFF. Full variable domain (outside the CDR3, taken from reference TRBV15 and TRBJ1-1): DAMVIQNPRYQVTQFGKPVTLSCSQTLNHNVMYWYQQKSSQAPKLLFHYYDKDFNNEADTPDNFQSRRPNTSFCFLDIRSPGLGDTAMYLCATSFPESTEAFFGQGTRLTVV.

The chain combines TRBV3-1 with TRBJ1-4; tentatively, D is TRBD1 (6 bases). The CDR3 has 17 amino acids. Looked up from germline, CDR1 is LGHDT and CDR2 is YNNKEL (reference sequence). Trimming took off 0 bases at V and 7 bases at J, with 18 bases between the two ends. The CDR3 nucleotides read TGTGCCAGCAGCCAAGAACCGACACTCAGGGGCGGTGAAAAACTGTTTTTT. Amino acid sequence: CASSQEPTLRGGEKLFF.

This clonotype was seen many times. The chain carries TRBV12-3 or TRBV12-4 and TRBJ1-5; 7 positions match TRBD1. This CDR3 region has 13 residues. V lost 6 bases, J lost 7 bases, and 6 bases stayed unmatched. The CDR3 DNA is TGTGCCAGCAGCCCAAACAGGGGCCAGCCCCAGCATTTT. Translating gives CASSPNRGQPQHF.

This clonotype has at least ten counts. The chain recombines TRBV20-1 with TRBJ1-4; D might be TRBD1 (5 bases). Germline loops: CDR1 DFQATT, CDR2 SNEGSKA (reference sequence). The V end lost 6 bases, the J end lost 1 base, and 12 bases lay between the germline ends. This CDR3 has 14 amino acids. CDR3 nucleotide sequence: TGCAGTGCAAGTAACGGGGGAACTAATGAAAAACTGTTTTTT. Encoded protein: CSASNGGTNEKLFF.

Many counts were recorded for this clonotype. The V and J genes are TRBV5-1 and TRBJ1-2; no clear D. The V end was cut by 6 bases, the J end by 0 bases, with 12 bases between. Looked up from germline, CDR1 is SGHRS and CDR2 is YFSETQ. The CDR3 contains 14 residues. In nucleotides, the CDR3 is TGCGCCAGCAAGGTGCCAGAGACTAACTATGGCTACACCTTC. This sequence encodes CASKVPETNYGYTF. The full variable domain, rest sourced from reference TRBV5-1 and TRBJ1-2, is KAGVTQTPRYLIKTRGQQVTLSCSPISGHRSVSWYQQTPGQGLQFLFEYFSETQRNKGNFPGRFSGRQFSNSRSEMNVSTLELGDSALYLCASKVPETNYGYTFGSGTRLTVV.

This clonotype was observed many times. The chain uses TRBV5-1 and TRBJ2-1; the match to TRBD2 covers 9 bases. The germline V gene has CDR1 SGHRS and CDR2 YFSETQ. V trimming: 4 bases; J trimming: 4 bases; junction bases outside the gene matches: 6. The CDR3 has 15 amino acids. CDR3 residues: CASSIAGELYNEQFF. The CDR3 DNA is TGCGCCAGCAGCATAGCGGGGGAGCTATACAATGAGCAGTTCTTC.

This clonotype was recorded many times. The chain's CDR3 is CASSARTGVVTEAFF. The DNA for the CDR3 is TGTGCCAGCAGCGCCCGGACAGGGGTGGTCACTGAAGCTTTCTTT. The V and J genes are TRBV27 and TRBJ1-1, with 9 bases matching TRBD1. Germline V CDR1 and CDR2: MNHEY, SMNVEV (reference sequence). The length of the CDR3 is 15 residues. With 6 bases clipped from V and 4 bases from J, the junction kept 9 bases outside the gene matches.

This clonotype was seen many times. J is TRBJ2-5 and V is TRBV7-2; D possibly corresponds to TRBD1 (6 bases). The V end was cut by 2 bases, the J end by 4 bases, with 26 bases between. Germline V gene sequence: CDR1 SGHTA, CDR2 FQGNSA. This CDR3 region has 19 residues. CDR3 in DNA: TGTGCCAGCAGCTTAAGGTCATTTGACGGCAGGGGATCTTTAGAGACCCAGTACTTC. Translating it yields CASSLRSFDGRGSLETQYF.

This clonotype was seen many times. The rearrangement joins TRBV7-9 to TRBJ1-6, with D maybe TRBD1 (6 bases). V lost 5 bases and J lost 10, with 9 bases in between. The germline V gene encodes CDR1 SEHNR and CDR2 FQNEAQ (reference sequence). CDR3 length: 12 amino acids. The CDR3, as DNA: TGTGCCAGCAGCCTCAGGGGCTCACCCCTCCACTTT. This codes for CASSLRGSPLHF.

The sample holds many counts of this clonotype. CDR3 sequence: CAISEDQNSNQPQHF. The CDR3 bases are TGTGCCATCAGTGAGGATCAGAATAGCAATCAGCCCCAGCATTTT. The chain uses TRBV10-3 and TRBJ1-5, with D hard to call. Trimming removed 2 bases at V and 0 bases at J, with 8 bases between. The germline V gene has CDR1 ENHRY and CDR2 SYGVKD. This CDR3 has 15 amino acids.

This clonotype showed up many times. This chain joins TRBV6-5 and TRBJ2-4; 7 nucleotides agree with TRBD1. This CDR3 is 14 amino acids long. V trimming: 6 bases; J trimming: 3 bases; junction bases outside the gene matches: 5. Germline V gene data show CDR1 as MNHEY and CDR2 as SVGAGI. The CDR3 DNA reads as TGTGCCAGCAGCCGGGGACAGTACAAAAACATTCAGTACTTC. It is translated as CASSRGQYKNIQYF.

At least ten counts were recorded for this clonotype. The rearrangement uses TRBV5-8 and TRBJ1-2; D gene uncertain. The CDR3 is 13 residues long. Germline V gene data show CDR1 as SGHTS and CDR2 as YDEGEE. Between the trimmed V and J ends, which lost 4 bases and 7 bases, there was a span of 14 bases. CDR3 region: CASSRNTGTGYTF. For the CDR3, the DNA is TGTGCCAGCAGCCGAAATACGGGAACTGGCTACACCTTC.

This clonotype was counted at least ten times. The CDR3 region has the DNA TGTGCCACCAGCGGACGACAGGGAAGCGTCACAGATACGCAGTATTTT. It translates to CATSGRQGSVTDTQYF. The rearrangement joins TRBV15 to TRBJ2-3; TRBD1 matches at 7 bases. The CDR3 is made up of 16 amino acids. V lost 5 bases and J lost 2; bases outside the gene matches: 10. The germline CDR1 and CDR2 sequences are LNHNV and YYDKDF (reference sequence).

This clonotype was observed many times. The CDR3 bases are TGCACCGCGGGTAAGGGCACTGAAGCTTTCTTT. This codes for CTAGKGTEAFF. The chain employs TRBV20-1 and TRBJ1-1; D is unresolved. The CDR3 has 11 residues. Germline-derived CDR1 and CDR2 are DFQATT and SNEGSKA (reference sequence).

This clonotype was found many times. The gene calls are TRBV6-6 and TRBJ1-6, with 7 nucleotides matching TRBD1. CDR1 MNHNY and CDR2 SVGAGI come from the germline V gene (reference sequence). V lost 2 bases to trimming and J lost 6 bases; unmatched junction nucleotides: 7. CDR3 length: 16 residues. CDR3 protein: CASSYDPGGFNSPLHF. Here the CDR3 DNA reads TGTGCCAGCAGTTACGACCCAGGGGGTTTTAATTCACCCCTCCACTTT.

This clonotype was counted at least ten times. V is TRBV20-1 and J is TRBJ2-7, with 10 bases fitting TRBD2. Trimming took 6 bases from V and 4 from J; bases not matched to a gene: 9. Germline CDR1 is DFQATT and CDR2 is SNEGSKA (reference sequence). This CDR3 comprises 14 residues. CDR3 protein: CSATSGGAGYEQYF. CDR3 nucleotides: TGCAGTGCCACCAGCGGGGGGGCCGGGTACGAGCAGTACTTC.

This clonotype was counted at least ten times. CDR3 in DNA: TGTGCCAGCAGCAAGACAGGGATCCAGCCCCAGCATTTT. It encodes CASSKTGIQPQHF. J is TRBJ1-5 and V is TRBV13; 7 bases are a match to TRBD1. Germline CDR1 PRHDT, CDR2 FYEKMQ (reference sequence). The CDR3 has 13 residues. Trimming took 5 bases from V and 7 from J; bases not matched to a gene: 5.

The sample holds many counts of this clonotype. This chain connects TRBV12-3 or TRBV12-4 to TRBJ1-6; tentative D call: TRBD1 (6 bases). The V end lost 5 bases, the J end lost 5 bases, and 10 bases lay between the germline ends. The CDR3 loop spans 14 amino acids. CDR3 in amino acids: CASSRTANNSPLHF. DNA of the CDR3: TGTGCCAGCAGTCGGACAGCGAATAATTCACCCCTCCACTTT.

This clonotype has a count of ten or more. This chain uses TRBV20-1 with TRBJ2-5; D tentatively fits TRBD1 or TRBD2 (6 bases each). The CDR3 spans 12 residues. Trimming cost V 5 bases and J 2 bases, with 9 bases left between them. In germline, CDR1 is DFQATT, CDR2 SNEGSKA (reference sequence). CDR3 protein: CSAQGGQETQYF. The CDR3 coding sequence is TGCAGTGCTCAAGGGGGGCAAGAGACCCAGTACTTC.

This clonotype appeared many times. This chain connects TRBV10-1 to TRBJ2-7, with D uncertain. Germline V gene data show CDR1 as WNHNN and CDR2 as SYGVQD (reference sequence). The ends were cut back, 0 bases at V and 9 bases at J, with 12 bases in the middle. This CDR3 has 13 amino acids. In nucleotides, the CDR3 is TGCGCCAGCAGTGAGTCGGGTAGGGCCGTGCAGTACTTC. Residues: CASSESGRAVQYF.

Ten or more counts support this clonotype. The chain uses TRBV4-3 and TRBJ2-7; 7 positions agree with TRBD2. Germline V gene data show CDR1 as LGHNA and CDR2 as YSLEER. The CDR3 is 17 amino acids. V gave up 1 base and J gave up 3 bases; unmatched junction bases: 12. CDR3 loop: CASSQVARDGGVYEQYF. Here the CDR3 DNA reads TGCGCCAGCAGCCAAGTTGCCAGGGATGGGGGGGTCTACGAGCAGTACTTC.

This clonotype has a count of ten or more. The genes are TRBV27 and TRBJ2-1; D is perhaps TRBD2 (5 bases). The CDR3 is 16 amino acids. CDR1 and CDR2 (germline): MNHEY, SMNVEV (reference sequence). V was pared by 2 bases and J by 0 bases, with 11 bases between. The CDR3 is CASSLKAAVSYNEQFF. In DNA, the CDR3 is TGTGCCAGCAGTTTAAAAGCGGCGGTCTCCTACAATGAGCAGTTCTTC.

This clonotype was picked up many times. The chain carries TRBV7-9 and TRBJ1-6; D uncertain. The length of the CDR3 is 13 residues. The V end was cut by 2 bases, the J end by 10 bases, with 9 bases between. Per the germline V gene, CDR1 is SEHNR and CDR2 is FQNEAQ (reference sequence). This chain's CDR3 is CASSLQVSSPLHF. CDR3 coding DNA: TGTGCCAGCAGCTTACAGGTGTCATCACCCCTCCACTTT.

With regard to this clonotype: Being one base from a much bigger clone, this may be a read error. The chain joins TRBV25-1 to TRBJ1-3; D remains unclear. The CDR3 totals 13 residues. CDR1 MGHDK and CDR2 SYGVNS come from the germline V gene. V was trimmed by 1 base and J by 7 bases, leaving 8 bases between them. The CDR3 spells CASSEFVQNTIYF. The CDR3 DNA sequence: TGTGCCAGCAGTGAATTCGTTCAGAACACCATATATTTT.

This clonotype was found many times. The genes are TRBV20-1 and TRBJ2-3; tentatively, D is TRBD2 (6 bases). The CDR3 spans 16 residues. Between the trimmed V and J ends, which lost 6 bases and 2 bases, there was a span of 21 bases. CDR1 DFQATT and CDR2 SNEGSKA come from the germline V gene (reference sequence). The CDR3 DNA reads as TGCAGTGCCGAACTTGGGACTTTTCCCGACACAGATACGCAGTATTTT. This gives the protein CSAELGTFPDTDTQYF.

This clonotype occurred many times. This chain uses TRBV20-1 with TRBJ1-5; weak D call: TRBD1 (5 bases). The CDR3 has 14 residues. V shed 5 bases and J shed 6 bases, with 17 bases lying between them. Germline CDR1 DFQATT, CDR2 SNEGSKA (reference sequence). The CDR3 loop reads CSAGVGQGFQPQHF. Written as DNA, the CDR3 is TGCAGTGCTGGGGTAGGGCAGGGATTTCAGCCCCAGCATTTT.

This clonotype was observed at least ten times. The DNA of the CDR3 is TGTGCCAGCAGCTTAAAGGGCAGCTTGAACACTGAAGCTTTCTTT. This codes for CASSLKGSLNTEAFF. This rearrangement joins TRBV5-6 to TRBJ1-1; D uncertain. The CDR3 runs to 15 residues. V lost 2 bases and J lost 0, with 11 bases in between. The germline CDR1 and CDR2 sequences are SGHDT and YYEEEE.

This clonotype was recorded a few times. This could be a read error, since a much larger clone is one nucleotide away. The J gene is TRBJ1-2, the V gene TRBV7-6, with a weak D call TRBD1 (5 bases). The V end was cut by 1 base, the J end by 3 bases, with 15 bases between. CDR1 SGHVS and CDR2 FNYEAQ come from the germline V gene. CDR3 length: 16 amino acids. The DNA of the CDR3 is TGTGCCAGCAGCTTAGAAGGGGATAAACCCTACTATGGCTACACCTTC. Protein product: CASSLEGDKPYYGYTF.